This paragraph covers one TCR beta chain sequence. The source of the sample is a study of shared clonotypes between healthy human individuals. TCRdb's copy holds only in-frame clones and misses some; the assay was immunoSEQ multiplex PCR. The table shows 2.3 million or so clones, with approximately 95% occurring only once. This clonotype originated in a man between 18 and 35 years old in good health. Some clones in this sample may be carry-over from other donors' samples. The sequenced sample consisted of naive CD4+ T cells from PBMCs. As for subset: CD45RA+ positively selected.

The CDR3 loop is CASSLWAATEAFF. Written as DNA, the CDR3 is TGTGCCAGCAGCTTGTGGGCAGCCACTGAAGCTTTCTTT. The chain uses TRBV5-6 and TRBJ1-1; the D is unclear. The length of the CDR3 is 13 residues. Trimming left V 1 base short and J 4 bases short, with 8 bases between. Germline CDR1 is SGHDT and CDR2 is YYEEEE.